A single sample is the source of the 12 T cell receptor beta chains below, sequenced in a study of T cells in Graves' hyperthyroidism and ophthalmopathy. Amplified TCR beta CDR3 regions derived from RNA transcripts. Researchers ran a first-round RT-PCR on the TCR CDR3 using the HTBI primer set. One entry per CDR3 protein, called by TCRdb with MiXCR from the multiplex PCR reads. The sample holds some 720,000 distinct CDR3 sequences, about 16% seen once. The sample was blood. These receptors were obtained from a man in his late teens or twenties with Graves' hyperthyroidism.

The V gene is TRBV6-1, the J gene TRBJ2-7; a weak D match, TRBD1 (5 bases). Germline V CDR1 and CDR2: MNHNS, SASEGT. The CDR3 has 13 residues. The germline V and J ends were trimmed by 6 bases and 4 bases, with 13 bases remaining between them. The CDR3 region has the DNA TGTGCCAGCAGCCGCAGGGAACCGTACGAGCAGTACTTC. Translation gives CASSRREPYEQYF.

This clonotype was recorded at least ten times. V gene TRBV11-2 combines with J gene TRBJ2-1, with 7 bases identical to TRBD2. The CDR3 sequence is 14 residues long. J gave up 9 bases and V 6 bases, and 11 bases lay outside the gene matches. Germline loops: CDR1 SGHAT, CDR2 FQNNGV. This CDR3 is CASREGGPSGEQFF. The CDR3, as DNA: TGTGCCAGCAGGGAGGGAGGGCCCTCCGGTGAGCAGTTCTTC.

This clonotype occurred many times. The chain has TRBV28 and TRBJ2-5; no reliable D call. The CDR3 spans 14 residues. Trimming left V 2 bases short and J 5 bases short, with 12 bases between. CDR1 is MDHEN, CDR2 SYDVKM, per germline. CDR3 region: CASSLSGKEETQYF. DNA of the CDR3: TGTGCCAGCAGTTTAAGTGGCAAGGAGGAGACCCAGTACTTC.

The chain couples TRBV10-2 to TRBJ1-1; possibly TRBD1 for D (5 bases). The CDR3 has 14 amino acids. Germline CDR1 and CDR2: WSHSY and SAAADI. V dropped 8 bases and J dropped 2 bases, with 15 bases sitting between them. This chain's CDR3 is CASSTDGANTEAFF. CDR3 DNA sequence: TGCGCCAGCTCAACGGACGGGGCCAACACTGAAGCTTTCTTT.

This clonotype was counted many times. V usage is TRBV11-3 and J usage is TRBJ2-5; perhaps TRBD2 as D (6 bases). V was clipped by 3 bases and J by 9 bases, with 14 bases between them. Looked up from germline, CDR1 is SGHNT and CDR2 is YENEEA. The CDR3 length is 13 residues. The CDR3 here is CASSFGGQRAQYF. CDR3 DNA sequence: TGTGCCAGCAGCTTTGGCGGCCAGCGGGCCCAGTACTTC. Complete variable domain (other parts from reference TRBV11-3 and TRBJ2-5): EAGVVQSPRYKIIEKKQPVAFWCNPISGHNTLYWYLQNLGQGPELLIRYENEEAVDDSQLPKDRFSAERLKGVDSTLKIQPAELGDSAVYLCASSFGGQRAQYFGPGTRLLVL.

CDR3 loop: CASSQRGRGTGAYEQYF. CDR3 coding DNA: TGCGCCAGCAGCCAAAGGGGAAGAGGGACAGGGGCCTACGAGCAGTACTTC. The V gene is TRBV4-1, the J gene TRBJ2-7; 10 bases are shared with TRBD1. This CDR3 contains 17 residues. V trimming: 2 bases; J trimming: 2 bases; junction bases outside the gene matches: 9. In germline, CDR1 is MGHRA, CDR2 YSYEKL.

The sample holds many counts of this clonotype. This chain connects TRBV3-1 to TRBJ2-7; 7 nucleotides agree with TRBD1. Germline V gene lookup returns CDR1 LGHDT and CDR2 YNNKEL (reference sequence). The CDR3 sequence is 15 residues long. The J segment lost 3 bases and the V segment lost 4 bases, leaving 9 bases of the junction unmatched. The DNA for the CDR3 is TGTGCCAGCAGCCCCGGGGCAGGGGGTTTCTACGAGCAGTACTTC. It encodes CASSPGAGGFYEQYF.

This clonotype was detected many times. The chain combines TRBV7-3 with TRBJ2-1; D is perhaps TRBD2 (6 bases). The V end lost 2 bases, the J end lost 4 bases, and 9 bases lay between the germline ends. This CDR3 contains 14 residues. Germline V gives CDR1 SGHTA, CDR2 FQGTGA. Here the CDR3 reads CASSLEGTYNEQFF. Written as DNA, the CDR3 is TGTGCCAGCAGCTTAGAGGGGACTTACAATGAGCAGTTCTTC.

This clonotype was counted many times. This chain joins TRBV6-1 and TRBJ2-3; TRBD1 matches at 7 bases. This CDR3 is 15 amino acids long. From germline, CDR1 is MNHNS and CDR2 SASEGT. V shed 7 bases and J 0 bases; nucleotides not matched to a gene: 7. The CDR3 loop is CASTKGARSTDTQYF. The CDR3, as DNA: TGTGCCAGCACCAAGGGGGCCCGTAGCACAGATACGCAGTATTTT.

This clonotype was counted between two and nine times. The V and J genes are TRBV7-2 and TRBJ2-5, with D unresolved. CDR3 size: 13 residues. Germline V gene sequence: CDR1 SGHTA, CDR2 FQGNSA. Trimming cost V 2 bases and J 5 bases, with 9 bases left between them. CDR3 residues: CASSLKDSETQYF. The CDR3 bases are TGTGCCAGCAGCTTAAAGGATAGCGAGACCCAGTACTTC.

The chain is built from TRBV7-3 and TRBJ1-2; 7 nucleotides line up with TRBD1. This CDR3 has 15 residues. Germline values: CDR1 SGHTA, CDR2 FQGTGA. J lost 6 bases, V lost 5 bases, and 12 bases had no gene match. CDR3 sequence: CASSPILDRVHGYTF. The CDR3 DNA reads as TGTGCCAGCAGCCCAATTCTTGACAGGGTACATGGCTACACCTTC.

This clonotype occurred a few times. J is TRBJ1-4 and V is TRBV3-1; perhaps TRBD1 as D (6 bases). CDR3 length: 13 residues. Germline V gene sequence: CDR1 LGHDT, CDR2 YNNKEL (reference sequence). V lost 1 base, J lost 12 bases, and 12 bases lay in between. CDR3 coding DNA: TGTGCCAGCAGCCAAGTGATAGGGGGGGAACTGTTTTTT. Translated, it gives CASSQVIGGELFF.